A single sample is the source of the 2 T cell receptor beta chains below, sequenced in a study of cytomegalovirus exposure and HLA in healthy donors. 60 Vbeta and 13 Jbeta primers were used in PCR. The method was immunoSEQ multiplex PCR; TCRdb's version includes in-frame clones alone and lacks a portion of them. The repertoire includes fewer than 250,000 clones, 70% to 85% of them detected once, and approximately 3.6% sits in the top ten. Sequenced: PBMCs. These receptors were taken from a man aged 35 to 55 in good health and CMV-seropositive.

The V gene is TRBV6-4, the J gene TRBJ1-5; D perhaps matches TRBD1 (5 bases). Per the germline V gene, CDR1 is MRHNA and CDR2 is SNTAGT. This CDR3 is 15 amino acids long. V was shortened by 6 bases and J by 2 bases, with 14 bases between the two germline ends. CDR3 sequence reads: CASRGAGGRNQPQHF. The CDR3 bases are TGTGCCAGCAGAGGGGCGGGAGGTCGCAATCAGCCCCAGCATTTT.

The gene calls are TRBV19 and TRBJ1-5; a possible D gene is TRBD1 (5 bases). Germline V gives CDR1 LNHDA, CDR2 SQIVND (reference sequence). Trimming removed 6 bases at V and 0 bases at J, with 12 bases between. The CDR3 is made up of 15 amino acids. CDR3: CASRLQEYSNQPQHF. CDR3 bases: TGTGCCAGTAGGTTACAGGAGTATAGCAATCAGCCCCAGCATTTT. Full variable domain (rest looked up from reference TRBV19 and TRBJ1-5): DGGITQSPKYLFRKEGQNVTLSCEQNLNHDAMYWYRQDPGQGLRLIYYSQIVNDFQKGDIAEGYSVSREKKESFPLTVTSAQKNPTAFYLCASRLQEYSNQPQHFGDGTRLSIL.